The next 23 T cell receptor beta chains were all read from a single sample in a study of T-cell memory formation after mild COVID-19. Via MiXCR, TCRdb re-called the 5' RACE reads, giving one row per CDR3 protein. The sample gives approximately 150,000 distinct CDR3 sequences, about 5.5% of which show up once; around 1.9% is in the top ten. The material sequenced was PBMCs or a T cell subset sorted from them (not recorded which). The receptors here all came from an adult woman who had mild COVID-19 (a few samples of this study predate the infection). Cell type and time point are not known.

The rearrangement links TRBV12-3 or TRBV12-4 to TRBJ1-5; D might be TRBD1 (6 bases). V gave up 6 bases and J gave up 4 bases, with 16 bases separating them. This CDR3 contains 15 residues. CDR3 sequence reads: CASRHRDTDNQPQHF. As DNA, the CDR3 is TGTGCCAGCAGACATCGGGACACCGATAATCAGCCCCAGCATTTT.

This clonotype has a handful of counts. The V gene is TRBV7-9, the J gene TRBJ2-7, with a weak D call TRBD2 (5 bases). The CDR3 has 16 amino acids. Germline CDR1 SEHNR, CDR2 FQNEAQ (reference sequence). The V end was cut by 1 base, the J end by 2 bases, with 15 bases between. The CDR3 DNA is TGTGCCAGCAGCTTAGATGGGTGGAGGAATACCTACGAGCAGTACTTC. Encoded protein: CASSLDGWRNTYEQYF.

This clonotype was detected ten times or more. The chain employs TRBV7-2 and TRBJ2-1, with TRBD2 matching 10 bases. Germline assignment: CDR1 SGHTA and CDR2 FQGNSA. The CDR3 covers 18 residues. Trimming cost V 0 bases and J 10 bases; bases outside gene matches: 15. The CDR3 spells CASSLAGLVGTSVSEQFF. CDR3 nucleotides: TGTGCCAGCAGCTTAGCGGGGTTAGTTGGGACTAGCGTGTCCGAGCAGTTCTTC.

This clonotype came up many times. The rearrangement links TRBV12-3 or TRBV12-4 to TRBJ2-7; D not certain. This CDR3 is built from 15 residues. V gave up 7 bases and J gave up 0 bases, with 16 bases separating them. CDR3 sequence (DNA): TGTGCCAGCACTTCAGACCGTCTCAACTCCTACGAGCAGTACTTC. Amino acids: CASTSDRLNSYEQYF.

The chain joins TRBV7-6 to TRBJ1-2; weak D call: TRBD1 (5 bases). Germline V gene data show CDR1 as SGHVS and CDR2 as FNYEAQ. CDR3 size: 13 residues. The ends were cut back, 10 bases at V and 1 base at J, with 13 bases in the middle. The CDR3 coding sequence is TGTGCCACCCGGGGGTCGCATAACTATGGCTACACCTTC. This sequence encodes CATRGSHNYGYTF. Looking up the rest from reference TRBV7-6 and TRBJ1-2 gives the full variable domain: GAGVSQSPRYKVTKRGQDVALRCDPISGHVSLYWYRQALGQGPEFLTYFNYEAQQDKSGLPNDRFSAERPEGSISTLTIQRTEQRDSAMYRCATRGSHNYGYTFGSGTRLTVV.

There are many counts of this clonotype. The chain employs TRBV10-3 and TRBJ2-3, with 8 bases aligning to TRBD2. The CDR3 totals 16 residues. With 11 bases clipped from V and 4 bases from J, the junction kept 17 bases outside the gene matches. CDR1 and CDR2 (germline): ENHRY, SYGVKD. CDR3 sequence (DNA): TGTGCCCAACAGGGAGCCCCGGGACTAGGGCCAGATACGCAGTATTTT. Encoded protein: CAQQGAPGLGPDTQYF.

This clonotype was detected many times. The chain is built from TRBV7-2 and TRBJ2-7; 11 bases align to TRBD1. In germline, CDR1 is SGHTA, CDR2 FQGNSA. Trimming took 3 bases from V and 3 from J; bases not matched to a gene: 4. The CDR3 is made up of 15 amino acids. The CDR3 region is CASSFSGTGGYEQYF. The CDR3 DNA sequence: TGTGCCAGCAGCTTTTCGGGGACAGGGGGCTACGAGCAGTACTTC.

This clonotype showed up just a few times. In DNA, the CDR3 is TGCGCCAGCTCGTTGACAGGGGAGATATACACTGAAGCTTTCTTT. Protein product: CASSLTGEIYTEAFF. The genes are TRBV10-2 and TRBJ1-1; 8 nucleotides align to TRBD1. The V segment lost 8 bases and the J segment 3 bases; nucleotides outside the gene matches: 11. The CDR3 totals 15 residues. CDR1 and CDR2 (germline): WSHSY, SAAADI.

The sample holds a few counts of this clonotype. The rearrangement joins TRBV20-1 to TRBJ2-1; TRBD2 aligns across 13 bases. The CDR3 is made up of 17 amino acids. Germline lookup yields CDR1 DFQATT and CDR2 SNEGSKA (reference sequence). Unmatched junction bases numbered 9, after V lost 5 bases and J lost 2 bases. Written as DNA, the CDR3 is TGCAGTGCTTCAGGGACTAGCGGGATAGACACCTACAATGAGCAGTTCTTC. The encoded protein is CSASGTSGIDTYNEQFF.

This clonotype has at least ten counts. The DNA for the CDR3 is TGCGCCAGCAGCTTGCTCGGGGACCAAGGGGTTTCCACCAATGAGCAGTTCTTC. It translates to CASSLLGDQGVSTNEQFF. The chain couples TRBV5-1 to TRBJ2-1, with D perhaps assigned TRBD1 or TRBD2 (5 bases each). CDR1 SGHRS and CDR2 YFSETQ come from the germline V gene. V lost 1 base to trimming and J lost 6 bases, with 23 bases between them. The CDR3 length is 18 residues. The variable domain in full, completed from reference TRBV5-1 and TRBJ2-1, reads KAGVTQTPRYLIKTRGQQVTLSCSPISGHRSVSWYQQTPGQGLQFLFEYFSETQRNKGNFPGRFSGRQFSNSRSEMNVSTLELGDSALYLCASSLLGDQGVSTNEQFFGPGTRLTVL.

This clonotype was observed a few times. This chain joins TRBV19 and TRBJ2-1; 13 nucleotides match TRBD2. The CDR3 totals 17 residues. V lost 10 bases to trimming and J lost 0 bases; unmatched junction nucleotides: 9. From germline, CDR1 is LNHDA and CDR2 SQIVND (reference sequence). The DNA of the CDR3 is TGTGCCACCTCGACTAGCGGGGGGCGAAGCTCCTACAATGAGCAGTTCTTC. As protein: CATSTSGGRSSYNEQFF.

This clonotype was counted at least ten times. V is TRBV6-5 and J is TRBJ2-1; TRBD2 agrees at 9 bases. The length of the CDR3 is 17 residues. CDR1 is MNHEY, CDR2 SVGAGI, per germline. V shed 2 bases, J shed 9 bases, and the junction held 14 bases outside the gene matches. The CDR3 region is CASSYSLLAGGPGEQFF. CDR3 DNA sequence: TGTGCCAGCAGTTACAGCCTGTTGGCGGGGGGGCCTGGTGAGCAGTTCTTC.

This clonotype occurred a few times. The J gene is TRBJ2-7, the V gene TRBV11-2; 7 positions agree with TRBD2. Trimming removed 6 bases from V and 0 bases from J; junction bases left unmatched: 8. Germline lookup yields CDR1 SGHAT and CDR2 FQNNGV. This CDR3 has 15 amino acids. The DNA for the CDR3 is TGTGCCAGCAGGCGCCCGGGACTATACTCCTACGAGCAGTACTTC. Protein product: CASRRPGLYSYEQYF.

The V and J genes are TRBV19 and TRBJ2-1, with 7 positions matching TRBD2. Trimming cost V 0 bases and J 8 bases; bases outside gene matches: 7. The CDR3 has 15 residues. Germline loops: CDR1 LNHDA, CDR2 SQIVND (reference sequence). The CDR3 DNA follows: TGTGCCAGTAGTATAGATCGGGGGAGGGGCGATGAGCAGTTCTTC. The encoded protein is CASSIDRGRGDEQFF.

V usage is TRBV4-1 and J usage is TRBJ1-3; TRBD1 might be the D (6 bases). The CDR3 sequence is 15 residues long. Deletions cut 5 bases from V and 2 bases from J, with 13 bases between. Germline V CDR1 and CDR2: MGHRA, YSYEKL. The CDR3 loop is CASSRDRLPGNTIYF. DNA for the CDR3: TGCGCCAGCAGCAGAGACAGGCTTCCTGGAAACACCATATATTTT.

There are a few counts of this clonotype. This chain joins TRBV24-1 and TRBJ2-3; D not resolved. The ends were cut back, 5 bases at V and 4 bases at J, with 6 bases in the middle. Germline V lookup: CDR1 KGHDR, CDR2 SFDVKD. The CDR3 has 12 residues. In DNA, the CDR3 is TGTGCCACCAGTGGTGAACCAGATACGCAGTATTTT. It encodes CATSGEPDTQYF.

This clonotype was seen only a few times. The genes are TRBV3-1 and TRBJ2-1, with 7 positions matching TRBD2. The V gene end was trimmed by 1 base and the J gene end by 8 bases; junction bases not matched to a gene: 8. This CDR3 region has 15 residues. CDR1 is LGHDT, CDR2 YNNKEL, per germline (reference sequence). The CDR3 loop reads CASSQVGAGADEQFF. CDR3 nucleotide sequence: TGTGCCAGCAGCCAAGTAGGGGCGGGAGCTGATGAGCAGTTCTTC.

The chain combines TRBV4-3 with TRBJ2-3; D is unclear. Germline V lookup: CDR1 LGHNA, CDR2 YSLEER. V was cut by 0 bases and J by 1 base, with 14 bases left in between. This CDR3 spans 17 amino acids. The chain's CDR3 is CASSQEFGPSGTDTQYF. The DNA for the CDR3 is TGCGCCAGCAGCCAAGAGTTTGGTCCAAGTGGCACAGATACGCAGTATTTT.

This clonotype came up a few times. The CDR3, as DNA: TGTGCCAGCAGCCACTGGCCGGAACCCCTCCACTTT. Protein sequence: CASSHWPEPLHF. This chain connects TRBV12-3 or TRBV12-4 to TRBJ1-6; D not resolved. The V end was cut by 6 bases, the J end by 12 bases, with 12 bases between. This CDR3 has 12 amino acids.

This clonotype was seen repeatedly, ten times or more. This rearrangement joins TRBV7-9 to TRBJ2-7; a weak D match, TRBD2 (5 bases). Trimming removed 2 bases at V and 5 bases at J, with 16 bases between. Germline CDR1 is SEHNR and CDR2 is FQNEAQ (reference sequence). CDR3 size: 15 residues. CDR3 bases: TGTGCCAGCAGCTTATTTTCGGGGAGTAAACACGAGCAGTACTTC. Amino acid sequence: CASSLFSGSKHEQYF.

This clonotype was seen only a few times. The rearrangement joins TRBV5-1 to TRBJ2-7, with TRBD2 as a possible D gene (5 bases). The ends were cut back, 4 bases at V and 0 bases at J, with 8 bases in the middle. The germline V gene encodes CDR1 SGHRS and CDR2 YFSETQ. The CDR3 has 13 residues. CDR3 coding DNA: TGCGCCAGCAGCGTAACTAGCTCCTACGAGCAGTACTTC. Amino acids: CASSVTSSYEQYF.

The rearrangement joins TRBV7-2 to TRBJ2-1, with 8 nucleotides matching TRBD2. The CDR3 has 15 residues. The germline V gene encodes CDR1 SGHTA and CDR2 FQGNSA. The V gene end was trimmed by 2 bases and the J gene end by 7 bases; junction bases not matched to a gene: 7. Written as DNA, the CDR3 is TGTGCCAGCAGCTTACATGGCGGGGGGCCGAATGAGCAGTTCTTC. Translating it yields CASSLHGGGPNEQFF.

V and J are TRBV21-1 and TRBJ2-5; TRBD2, the table's D call, was not compared with the DNA. TRBV21-1 counts as a pseudogene. The CDR3 covers 16 residues. The CDR3 spells CASSNGTGGGQETQYF. CDR3 DNA sequence: TGTGCCAGCAGCAATGGAACTGGGGGAGGGCAAGAGACCCAGTACTTC.